These 8 T cell receptor beta chains were all obtained from the same sample, sequenced in a study of cytomegalovirus exposure and HLA in healthy donors. 60 Vbeta and 13 Jbeta primers were used in PCR. Method: immunoSEQ multiplex PCR; TCRdb's copy keeps in-frame clones and lacks some. The sample lists some 110,000 clones, roughly four fifths occurring once. Sequencing was performed on PBMCs. These receptors were obtained from a man between 45 and 60 years old in good health and CMV-seronegative.

The J gene is TRBJ1-1, the V gene TRBV18, with D possibly being TRBD1 (6 bases). V was trimmed by 3 bases and J by 1 base, leaving 9 bases between them. This CDR3 contains 14 residues. Germline V gives CDR1 KGHSH, CDR2 LQKENI. CDR3 amino acids: CASSPGTPNTEAFF. CDR3 in DNA: TGTGCCAGCTCACCCGGGACACCGAACACTGAAGCTTTCTTT.

The chain combines TRBV6-1 with TRBJ1-4; tentatively, D is TRBD1 (6 bases). The germline CDR1 and CDR2 sequences are MNHNS and SASEGT. V lost 8 bases and J lost 8, with 15 bases in between. This CDR3 comprises 13 residues. CDR3 sequence: CASQWTGQEKLFF. Here the CDR3 DNA reads TGTGCCAGCCAGTGGACCGGACAGGAAAAACTGTTTTTT.

This rearrangement joins TRBV11-2 to TRBJ1-3, with D perhaps TRBD1 (6 bases). The CDR3 covers 16 residues. Germline CDR1 and CDR2: SGHAT and FQNNGV. The ends were cut back, 5 bases at V and 4 bases at J, with 18 bases in the middle. DNA of the CDR3: TGTGCCAGCAGCCCCACCACAGGGCTAACGGGAAACACCATATATTTT. It is translated as CASSPTTGLTGNTIYF. The variable domain in full, completed from reference TRBV11-2 and TRBJ1-3, reads EAGVAQSPRYKIIEKRQSVAFWCNPISGHATLYWYQQILGQGPKLLIQFQNNGVVDDSQLPKDRFSAERLKGVDSTLKIQPAKLEDSAVYLCASSPTTGLTGNTIYFGEGSWLTVV.

The chain combines TRBV6-5 with TRBJ1-2; the D gene is possibly TRBD1 (6 bases). Trimming took 6 bases from V and 7 from J, leaving 18 bases between them. This CDR3 contains 14 residues. Germline-derived CDR1 and CDR2 are MNHEY and SVGAGI. CDR3 residues: CASSQSGQNAGYTF. The CDR3 coding sequence is TGTGCCAGCAGCCAATCCGGACAGAATGCTGGCTACACCTTC.

The J gene is TRBJ2-1, the V gene TRBV7-2, with D perhaps matching TRBD1 (5 bases). The germline V gene has CDR1 SGHTA and CDR2 FQGNSA. The CDR3 has 16 residues. The V gene lost 5 bases and the J gene lost 4 bases, with 18 bases spanning the gap. The CDR3 nucleotides are TGTGCCAGCAGCCGCCAGGGCCGCGAGTTTTACAATGAGCAGTTCTTC. Translated: CASSRQGREFYNEQFF. The complete variable domain, with remaining parts taken from reference TRBV7-2 and TRBJ2-1, reads GAGVSQSPSNKVTEKGKDVELRCDPISGHTALYWYRQSLGQGLEFLIYFQGNSAPDKSGLPSDRFSAERTGGSVSTLTIQRTQQEDSAVYLCASSRQGREFYNEQFFGPGTRLTVL.

This clone has just a few counts. The chain carries TRBV2 and TRBJ1-2, with TRBD1 matching over 10 bases. The V segment lost 6 bases and the J segment 7 bases; nucleotides outside the gene matches: 5. CDR3 length: 13 residues. The germline V gene has CDR1 SNHLY and CDR2 FYNNEI. Written as DNA, the CDR3 is TGTGCCAGCAGGGACAGGGGGGTAGGTGGCTACACCTTC. This encodes CASRDRGVGGYTF. The whole variable domain, remainder taken from reference TRBV2 and TRBJ1-2, is EPEVTQTPSHQVTQMGQEVILRCVPISNHLYFYWYRQILGQKVEFLVSFYNNEISEKSEIFDDQFSVERPDGSNFTLKIRSTKLEDSAMYFCASRDRGVGGYTFGSGTRLTVV.

The rearrangement uses TRBV2 and TRBJ2-1, with 11 bases identical to TRBD2. CDR1 is SNHLY and CDR2 is FYNNEI in the germline V gene. The CDR3 has 13 residues. V trimming: 6 bases; J trimming: 7 bases; junction bases outside the gene matches: 2. CDR3 amino acids: CASRPSGGNEQFF. CDR3 DNA sequence: TGTGCCAGCAGACCTAGCGGGGGGAATGAGCAGTTCTTC.

The chain employs TRBV6-1 and TRBJ1-2, with a tentative D call TRBD1 (5 bases). Trimming removed 9 bases at V and 4 bases at J, with 18 bases between. Germline lookup yields CDR1 MNHNS and CDR2 SASEGT. The CDR3 is 14 residues long. CDR3 in amino acids: CASTQGSLSYGYTF. CDR3 nucleotides: TGTGCCAGTACTCAGGGTTCTCTTTCCTATGGCTACACCTTC.